This T cell receptor beta chain was documented in a study of blood T cells in healthy people across ages. Study-wide points: Unsorted PBMC material precluded a definitive naive versus antigen-experienced comparison. Strongly correlated with naive T cell percentage was TCR beta diversity.

Together with a sample-barcoded 5' primer, a J-beta primer mix was included in a second PCR lasting roughly 6 to 12 cycles. Each cDNA was tagged by a template-switch adaptor containing 12 random nucleotides. TCRdb ran MiXCR on the 5' RACE reads and lists one entry per CDR3 protein. The data contain some 640,000 distinct CDR3 sequences, roughly 31% of them singletons. V was pared by 4 bases and J by 4 bases, with 16 bases between. From germline, CDR1 is SGHDN and CDR2 FVKESK. CDR3 length equals 15 residues. This clonotype was picked up many times. Its antigen is currently unknown. The sample comprised blood. The chain uses TRBV14 and TRBJ2-5; tentatively, D is TRBD1 (5 bases). This TCR derives from a woman of 80 years or more in good health. Here the CDR3 reads CASSLGLQVGETQYF. The CDR3 DNA reads TGTGCCAGCAGCCTTGGTTTACAGGTGGGAGAGACCCAGTACTTC.